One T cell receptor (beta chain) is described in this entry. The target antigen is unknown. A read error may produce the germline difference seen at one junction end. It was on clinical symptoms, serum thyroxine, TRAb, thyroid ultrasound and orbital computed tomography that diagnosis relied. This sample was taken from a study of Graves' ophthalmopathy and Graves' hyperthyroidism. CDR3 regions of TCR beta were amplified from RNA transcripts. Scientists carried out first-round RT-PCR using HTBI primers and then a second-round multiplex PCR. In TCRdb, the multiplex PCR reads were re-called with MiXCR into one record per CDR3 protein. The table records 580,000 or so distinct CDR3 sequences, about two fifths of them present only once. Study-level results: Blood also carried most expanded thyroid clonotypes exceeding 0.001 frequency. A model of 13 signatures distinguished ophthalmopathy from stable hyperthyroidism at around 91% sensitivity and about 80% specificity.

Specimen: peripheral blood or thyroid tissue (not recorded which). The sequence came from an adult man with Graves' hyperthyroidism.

For the CDR3, the DNA is TGTGCCATCAGTCAGACTAGCGGGGGCTACACAGATACGCAGTATTTC. Translated, it gives CAISQTSGGYTDTQYF. V gene TRBV10-3 combines with J gene TRBJ2-7; 12 bases agree with TRBD2. This CDR3 spans 16 amino acids. Germline V gives CDR1 ENHRY, CDR2 SYGVKD.